This TCR beta chain was retrieved from a study of cytomegalovirus exposure and HLA in healthy donors. Study results and caveats: Later findings reportedly placed an Asian-associated ancestry cluster below the approximately 670-donor mean for N-insertions. Altogether, 150 or so TCR beta chains were recorded as cytomegalovirus-associated.

To note about this clone: The antigen is unknown.

At the time of sampling, donors were nominally healthy, though unrecorded immune exposures were likely. The CDR3 runs to 17 residues. V lost 5 bases and J lost 5; bases outside the gene matches: 16. CDR1 and CDR2 (germline): SGHTA, FQGTGA. Vbeta (60) and Jbeta (13) primers were used in the PCR. Method: immunoSEQ multiplex PCR; TCRdb's copy keeps in-frame clones and lacks some. The table includes about 200,000 clones, over 75% detected once. Input material: PBMCs. This TCR was recovered from a woman aged 45-65 years in good health and CMV-seronegative. The chain links TRBV7-3 to TRBJ2-5; TRBD2 matches 8 bases. CDR3 nucleotides: TGTGCCAGCAGCCGAACTAGCGGAGGAGGGGGAAGGGAGACCCAGTACTTC. It specifies CASSRTSGGGGRETQYF.